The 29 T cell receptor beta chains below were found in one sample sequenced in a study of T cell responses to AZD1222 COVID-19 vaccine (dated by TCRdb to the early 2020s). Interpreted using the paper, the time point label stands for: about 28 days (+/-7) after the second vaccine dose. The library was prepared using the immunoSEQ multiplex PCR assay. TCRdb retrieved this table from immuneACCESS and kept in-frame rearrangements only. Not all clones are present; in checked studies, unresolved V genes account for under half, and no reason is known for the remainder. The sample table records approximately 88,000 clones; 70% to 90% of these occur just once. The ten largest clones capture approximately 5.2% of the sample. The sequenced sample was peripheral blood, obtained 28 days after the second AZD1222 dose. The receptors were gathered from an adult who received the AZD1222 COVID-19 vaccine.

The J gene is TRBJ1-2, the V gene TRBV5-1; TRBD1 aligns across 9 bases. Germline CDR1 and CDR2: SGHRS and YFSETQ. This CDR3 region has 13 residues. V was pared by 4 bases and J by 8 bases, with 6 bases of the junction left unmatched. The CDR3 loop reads CASSEGQGNGYTF. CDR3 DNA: TGCGCCAGCAGCGAAGGACAGGGGAACGGCTACACCTTC.

As DNA, the CDR3 is TGTGCCAGCAGTTCGGGACAGGGGAACACTGAAGCTTTCTTT. This codes for CASSSGQGNTEAFF. The gene calls are TRBV6-5 and TRBJ1-1, with 9 bases fitting TRBD1. J gave up 1 base and V 4 bases, and 1 base lay outside the gene matches. The germline V gene encodes CDR1 MNHEY and CDR2 SVGAGI. CDR3 size: 14 residues.

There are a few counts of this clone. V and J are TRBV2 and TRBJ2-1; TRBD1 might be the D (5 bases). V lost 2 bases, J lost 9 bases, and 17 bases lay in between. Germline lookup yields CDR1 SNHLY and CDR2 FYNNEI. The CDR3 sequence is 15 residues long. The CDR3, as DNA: TGTGCCAGCAGTGAAAGGGCCAGGGTCATCGGTGAGCAGTTCTTC. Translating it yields CASSERARVIGEQFF.

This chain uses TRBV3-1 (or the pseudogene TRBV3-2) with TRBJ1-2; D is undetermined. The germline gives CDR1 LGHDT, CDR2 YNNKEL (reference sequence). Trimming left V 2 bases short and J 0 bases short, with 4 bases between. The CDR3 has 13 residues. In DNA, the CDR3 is TGTGCCAGCAGCCAAACAGCTAACTATGGCTACACCTTC. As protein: CASSQTANYGYTF.

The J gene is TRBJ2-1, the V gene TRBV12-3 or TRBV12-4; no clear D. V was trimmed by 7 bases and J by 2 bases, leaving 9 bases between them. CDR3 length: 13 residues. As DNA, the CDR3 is TGTGCCAGCACCGCGCGCGCCTACAATGAGCAGTTCTTC. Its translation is CASTARAYNEQFF.

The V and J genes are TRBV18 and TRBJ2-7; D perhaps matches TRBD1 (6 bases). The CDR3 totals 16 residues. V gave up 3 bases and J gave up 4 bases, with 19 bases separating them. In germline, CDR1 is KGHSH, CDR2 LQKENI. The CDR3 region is CASSPKRQVQWYEQYF. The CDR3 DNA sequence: TGTGCCAGCTCACCTAAACGACAGGTCCAATGGTACGAGCAGTACTTC.

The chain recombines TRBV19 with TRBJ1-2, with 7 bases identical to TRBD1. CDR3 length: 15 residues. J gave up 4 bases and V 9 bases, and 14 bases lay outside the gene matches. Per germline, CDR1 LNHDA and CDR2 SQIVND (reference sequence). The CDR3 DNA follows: TGTGCCAGCGAACGCCGGGACAGTAGTACCTATGGCTACACCTTC. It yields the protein CASERRDSSTYGYTF.

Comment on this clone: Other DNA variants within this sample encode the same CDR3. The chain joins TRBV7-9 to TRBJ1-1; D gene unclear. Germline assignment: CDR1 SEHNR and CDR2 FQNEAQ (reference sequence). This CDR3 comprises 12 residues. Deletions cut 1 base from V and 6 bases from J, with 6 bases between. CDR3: CASSLGGAEAFF. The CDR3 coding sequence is TGTGCCAGCAGCTTAGGTGGGGCTGAAGCTTTCTTT.

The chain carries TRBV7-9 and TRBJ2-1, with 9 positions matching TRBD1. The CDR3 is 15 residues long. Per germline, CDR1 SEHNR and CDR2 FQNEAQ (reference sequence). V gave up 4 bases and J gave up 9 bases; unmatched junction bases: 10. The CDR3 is CASSSGGTGYLEQFF. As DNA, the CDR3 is TGTGCCAGCAGCTCTGGAGGGACAGGGTATCTTGAGCAGTTCTTC. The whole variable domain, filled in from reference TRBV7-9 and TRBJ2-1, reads DTGVSQNPRHKITKRGQNVTFRCDPISEHNRLYWYRQTLGQGPEFLTYFQNEAQLEKSRLLSDRFSAERPKGSFSTLEIQRTEQGDSAMYLCASSSGGTGYLEQFFGPGTRLTVL.

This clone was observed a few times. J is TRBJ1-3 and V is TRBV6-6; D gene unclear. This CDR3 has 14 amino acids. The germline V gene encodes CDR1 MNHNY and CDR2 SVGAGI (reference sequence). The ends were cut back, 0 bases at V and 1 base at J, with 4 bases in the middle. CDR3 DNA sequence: TGTGCCAGCAGTTACTCCCTATCTGGAAACACCATATATTTT. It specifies CASSYSLSGNTIYF.

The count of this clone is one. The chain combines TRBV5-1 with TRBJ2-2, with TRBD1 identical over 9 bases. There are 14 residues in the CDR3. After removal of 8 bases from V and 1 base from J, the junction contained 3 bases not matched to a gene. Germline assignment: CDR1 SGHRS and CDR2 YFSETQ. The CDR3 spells CASQDRGNTGELFF. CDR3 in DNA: TGCGCCAGTCAGGACAGGGGGAACACCGGGGAGCTGTTTTTT.

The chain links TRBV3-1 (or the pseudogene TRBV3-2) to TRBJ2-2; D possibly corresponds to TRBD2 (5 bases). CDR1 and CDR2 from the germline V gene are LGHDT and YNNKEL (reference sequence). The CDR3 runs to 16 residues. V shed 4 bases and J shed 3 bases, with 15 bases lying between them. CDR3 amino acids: CASSLLIGVHTGELFF. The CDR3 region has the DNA TGTGCCAGCAGCCTCCTCATCGGGGTTCACACCGGGGAGCTGTTTTTT.

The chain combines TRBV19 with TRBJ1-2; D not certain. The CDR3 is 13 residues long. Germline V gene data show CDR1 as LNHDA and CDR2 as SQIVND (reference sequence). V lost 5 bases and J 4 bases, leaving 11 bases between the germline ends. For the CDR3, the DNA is TGTGCCAGTAGTCTAATCGAGTTCTATGGCTACACCTTC. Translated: CASSLIEFYGYTF.

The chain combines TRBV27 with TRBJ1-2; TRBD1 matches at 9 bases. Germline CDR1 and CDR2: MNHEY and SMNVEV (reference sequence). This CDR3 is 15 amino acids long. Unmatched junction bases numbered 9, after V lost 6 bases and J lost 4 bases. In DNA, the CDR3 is TGTGCCAGCAGGAGGAGTACAGGGGGCCTCTATGGCTACACCTTC. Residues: CASRRSTGGLYGYTF.

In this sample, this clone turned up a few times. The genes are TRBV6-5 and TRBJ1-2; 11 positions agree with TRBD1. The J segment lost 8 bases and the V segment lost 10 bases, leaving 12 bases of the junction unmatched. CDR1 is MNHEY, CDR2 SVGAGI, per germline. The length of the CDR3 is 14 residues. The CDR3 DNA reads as TGTGCCACCTTTGGGACAGGGGGACGATACGGCTACACCTTC. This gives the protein CATFGTGGRYGYTF.

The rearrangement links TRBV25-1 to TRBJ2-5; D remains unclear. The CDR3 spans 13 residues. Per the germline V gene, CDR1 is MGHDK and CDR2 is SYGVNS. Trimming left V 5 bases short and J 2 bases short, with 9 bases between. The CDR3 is CASSFIGQETQYF. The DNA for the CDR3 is TGTGCCAGCAGTTTTATAGGTCAAGAGACCCAGTACTTC.

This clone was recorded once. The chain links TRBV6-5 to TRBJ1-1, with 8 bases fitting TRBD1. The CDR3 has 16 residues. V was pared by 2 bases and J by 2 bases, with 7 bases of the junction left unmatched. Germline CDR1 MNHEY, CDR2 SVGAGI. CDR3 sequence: CASSYALGQGNTEAFF. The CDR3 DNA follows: TGTGCCAGCAGTTACGCCCTCGGACAGGGTAACACTGAAGCTTTCTTT.

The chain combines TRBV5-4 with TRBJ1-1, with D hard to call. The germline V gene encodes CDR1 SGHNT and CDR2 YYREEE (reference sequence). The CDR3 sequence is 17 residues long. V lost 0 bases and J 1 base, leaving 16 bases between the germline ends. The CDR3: CASSLAEHLVGNTEAFF. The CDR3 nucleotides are TGTGCCAGCAGCTTGGCCGAACATCTGGTGGGGAACACTGAAGCTTTCTTT. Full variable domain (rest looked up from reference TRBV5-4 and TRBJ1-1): ETGVTQSPTHLIKTRGQQVTLRCSSQSGHNTVSWYQQALGQGPQFIFQYYREEENGRGNFPPRFSGLQFPNYSSELNVNALELDDSALYLCASSLAEHLVGNTEAFFGQGTRLTVV.

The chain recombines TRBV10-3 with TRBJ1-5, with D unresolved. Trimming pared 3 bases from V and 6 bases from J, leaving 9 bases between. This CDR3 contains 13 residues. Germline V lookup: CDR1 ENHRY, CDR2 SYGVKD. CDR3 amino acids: CAISDAGFQPQHF. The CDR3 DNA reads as TGTGCCATCAGTGACGCGGGATTTCAGCCCCAGCATTTT.

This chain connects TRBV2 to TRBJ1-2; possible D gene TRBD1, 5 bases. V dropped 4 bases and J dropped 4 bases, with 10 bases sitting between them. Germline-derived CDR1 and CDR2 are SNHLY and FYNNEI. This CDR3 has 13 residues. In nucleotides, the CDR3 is TGTGCCAGCAGTGCCCAGGGTTCCTATGGCTACACCTTC. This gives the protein CASSAQGSYGYTF.

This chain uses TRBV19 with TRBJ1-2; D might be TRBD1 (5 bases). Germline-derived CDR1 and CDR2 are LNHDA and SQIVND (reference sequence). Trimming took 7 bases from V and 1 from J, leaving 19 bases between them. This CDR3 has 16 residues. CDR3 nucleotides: TGTGCCAGTAAGAAGGGGCCAGTAAAGGATAACTATGGCTACACCTTC. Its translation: CASKKGPVKDNYGYTF.

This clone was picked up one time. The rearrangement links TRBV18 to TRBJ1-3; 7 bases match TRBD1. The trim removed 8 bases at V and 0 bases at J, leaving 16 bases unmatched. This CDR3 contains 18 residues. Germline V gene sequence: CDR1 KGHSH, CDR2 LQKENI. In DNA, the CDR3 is TGTGCCAGCCGGGGACAGCAACAAAATTCTACCTCTGGAAACACCATATATTTT. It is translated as CASRGQQQNSTSGNTIYF.

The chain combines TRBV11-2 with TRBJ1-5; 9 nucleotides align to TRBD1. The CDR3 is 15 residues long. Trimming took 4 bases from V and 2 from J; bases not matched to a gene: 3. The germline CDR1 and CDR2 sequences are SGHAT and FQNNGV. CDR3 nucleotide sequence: TGTGCCAGCAGCTGGGGACAGGGACGCAATCAGCCCCAGCATTTT. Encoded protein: CASSWGQGRNQPQHF. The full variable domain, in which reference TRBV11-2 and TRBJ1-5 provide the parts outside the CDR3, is EAGVAQSPRYKIIEKRQSVAFWCNPISGHATLYWYQQILGQGPKLLIQFQNNGVVDDSQLPKDRFSAERLKGVDSTLKIQPAKLEDSAVYLCASSWGQGRNQPQHFGDGTRLSIL.

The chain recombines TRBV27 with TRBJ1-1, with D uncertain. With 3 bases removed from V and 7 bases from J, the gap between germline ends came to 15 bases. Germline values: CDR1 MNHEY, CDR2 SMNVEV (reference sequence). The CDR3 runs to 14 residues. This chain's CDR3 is CASSFAGVGNEAFF. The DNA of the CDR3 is TGTGCCAGCAGTTTCGCGGGAGTGGGGAATGAAGCTTTCTTT.

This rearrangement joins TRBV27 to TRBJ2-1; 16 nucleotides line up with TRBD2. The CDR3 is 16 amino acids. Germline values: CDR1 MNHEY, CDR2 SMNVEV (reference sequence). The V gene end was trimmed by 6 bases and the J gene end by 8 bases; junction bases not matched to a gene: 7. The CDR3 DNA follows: TGTGCCAGCAGACCCGAGGGACTAGCGGGGGGGCATGAGCAGTTCTTC. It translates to CASRPEGLAGGHEQFF.

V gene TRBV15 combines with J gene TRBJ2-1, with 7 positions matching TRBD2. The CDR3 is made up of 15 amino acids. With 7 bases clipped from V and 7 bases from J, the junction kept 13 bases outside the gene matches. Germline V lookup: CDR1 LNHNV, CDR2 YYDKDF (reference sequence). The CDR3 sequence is CATNTPSGRGNEQFF. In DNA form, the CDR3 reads TGTGCCACCAATACCCCCTCGGGGAGGGGTAATGAGCAGTTCTTC.

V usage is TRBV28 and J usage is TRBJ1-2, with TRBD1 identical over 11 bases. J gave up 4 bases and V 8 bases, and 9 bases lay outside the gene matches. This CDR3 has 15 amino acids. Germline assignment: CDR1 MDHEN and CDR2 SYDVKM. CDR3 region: CASVGSDRGLYGYTF. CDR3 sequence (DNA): TGTGCCAGCGTCGGGTCGGACAGGGGGCTCTATGGCTACACCTTC.

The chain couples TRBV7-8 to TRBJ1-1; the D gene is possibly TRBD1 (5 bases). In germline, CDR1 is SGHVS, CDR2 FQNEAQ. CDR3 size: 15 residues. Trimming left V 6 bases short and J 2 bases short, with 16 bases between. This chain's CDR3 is CASRYQTALNTEAFF. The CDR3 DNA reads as TGTGCCAGCAGGTATCAGACAGCACTTAACACTGAAGCTTTCTTT.

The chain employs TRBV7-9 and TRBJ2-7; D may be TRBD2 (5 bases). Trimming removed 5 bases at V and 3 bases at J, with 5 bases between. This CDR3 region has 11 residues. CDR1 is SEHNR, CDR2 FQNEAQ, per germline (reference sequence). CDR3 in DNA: TGTGCCAGCAGCGGACTCTACGAGCAGTACTTC. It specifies CASSGLYEQYF. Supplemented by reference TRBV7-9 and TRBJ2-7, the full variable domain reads DTGVSQNPRHKITKRGQNVTFRCDPISEHNRLYWYRQTLGQGPEFLTYFQNEAQLEKSRLLSDRFSAERPKGSFSTLEIQRTEQGDSAMYLCASSGLYEQYFGPGTRLTVT.